This T cell receptor (beta chain) emerged from a study of tumor-infiltrating lymphocytes in primary liver carcinoma. Study overall: The study included patients who were men and women aged 30 to 69 years. Lesions, classed as T1-T3 N0M0, spanned roughly 4.2 to 11 cm across.

The investigators made TCR beta cDNA from around 540 ng total RNA, using a constant-region primer. Nested multiplex PCR, run for three rounds with slightly modified ARM-PCR, yielded TCR beta libraries. A C-beta reverse primer was combined with TRBV1-TRBV30 forward primers in the first two PCR rounds, and each round had about 10 cycles. TCRdb ran MiXCR on the multiplex PCR reads and lists one entry per CDR3 protein. The sample holds hundreds of thousands of distinct CDR3 sequences, almost 60% seen once. Blood RNA came from unsorted whole blood; germline DNA was also extracted. V lost 4 bases, J lost 5 bases, and 12 bases stayed unmatched. Germline CDR1 is SGHDT and CDR2 is YYEEEE. The CDR3 consists of 16 residues. This clonotype occurred a few times. Its specificity is unknown. Overall study results and limits: The samples were not sorted (they were bulk), so CD4+ and CD8+ repertoires were not compared. Compared with blood, tumor repertoires held significantly more in their top 250 clones.

The TCR comes from a woman under 40 with primary liver carcinoma and hepatitis B virus infection. V gene TRBV5-6 combines with J gene TRBJ2-5; 9 positions agree with TRBD2. The sample was peripheral blood. CDR3 in amino acids: CASSMLAGSEQETQYF. As DNA, the CDR3 is TGTGCCAGCAGCATGCTAGCGGGATCAGAGCAGGAGACCCAGTACTTC.